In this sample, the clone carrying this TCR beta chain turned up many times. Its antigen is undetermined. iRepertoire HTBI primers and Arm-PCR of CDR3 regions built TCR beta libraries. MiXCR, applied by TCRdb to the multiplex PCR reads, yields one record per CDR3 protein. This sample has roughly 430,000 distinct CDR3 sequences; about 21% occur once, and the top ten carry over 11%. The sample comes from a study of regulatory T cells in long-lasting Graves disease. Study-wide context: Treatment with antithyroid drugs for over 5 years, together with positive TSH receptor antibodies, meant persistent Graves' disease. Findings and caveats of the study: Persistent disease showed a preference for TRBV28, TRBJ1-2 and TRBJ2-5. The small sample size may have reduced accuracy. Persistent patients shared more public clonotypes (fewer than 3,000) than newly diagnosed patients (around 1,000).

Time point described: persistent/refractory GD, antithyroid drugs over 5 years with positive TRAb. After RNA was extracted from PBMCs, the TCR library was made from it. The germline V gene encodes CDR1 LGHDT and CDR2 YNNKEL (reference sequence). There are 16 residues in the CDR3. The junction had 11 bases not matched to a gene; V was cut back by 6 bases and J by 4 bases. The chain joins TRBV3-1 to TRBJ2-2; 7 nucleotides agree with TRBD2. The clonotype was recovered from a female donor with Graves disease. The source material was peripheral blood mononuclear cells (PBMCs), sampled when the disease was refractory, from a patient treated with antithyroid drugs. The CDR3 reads CASRNGGGEVTGELFF. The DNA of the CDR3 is TGTGCCAGCAGAAATGGCGGGGGAGAGGTCACCGGGGAGCTGTTTTTT.